Below, one T cell receptor beta chain is given with its context. Its matching antigen is unknown. Measured with immunoSEQ multiplex PCR; TCRdb has only the in-frame clones, and not every one. The table lists about 85,000 clones, under 95% of them singletons. These data belong to a study of graft-versus-host responses after intestinal transplantation. For the study at large: Anti-thymocyte globulin was used for induction in all recipients, who then took tacrolimus and steroids for 2 to 4 years.

Germline-derived CDR1 and CDR2 are MRHNA and SNTAGT. Deletions cut 6 bases from V and 0 bases from J, with 27 bases between. The CDR3 contains 20 residues. Overall study results and limits: Investigators detected GvH clones in recipient marrow, with some emerging earlier in ileum or blood.

The receptor comes from a human donor who was the organ donor for an intestinal transplant. This sequence joins TRBV6-4 and TRBJ1-5, with D possibly being TRBD1 (5 bases). This specimen was unstimulated CD8+ T cells sorted from spleen or lymph node cells, taken before transplant. CDR3 in DNA: TGTGCCAGCAGCGGATTCCGGGACCCCGGCGGGGAGTATAGCAATCAGCCCCAGCATTTT. Amino acid sequence: CASSGFRDPGGEYSNQPQHF.